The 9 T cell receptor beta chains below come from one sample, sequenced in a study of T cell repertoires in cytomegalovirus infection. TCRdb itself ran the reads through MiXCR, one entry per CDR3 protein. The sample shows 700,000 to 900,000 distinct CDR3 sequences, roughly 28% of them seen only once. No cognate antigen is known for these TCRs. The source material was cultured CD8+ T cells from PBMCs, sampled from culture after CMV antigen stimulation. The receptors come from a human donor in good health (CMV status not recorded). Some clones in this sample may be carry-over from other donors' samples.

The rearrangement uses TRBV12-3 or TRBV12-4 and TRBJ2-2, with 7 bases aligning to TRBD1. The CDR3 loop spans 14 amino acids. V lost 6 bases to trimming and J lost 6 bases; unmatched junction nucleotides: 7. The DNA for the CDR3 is TGTGCCAGCAGACCCGACAGGGTCGCCGGGGAGCTGTTTTTT. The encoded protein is CASRPDRVAGELFF.

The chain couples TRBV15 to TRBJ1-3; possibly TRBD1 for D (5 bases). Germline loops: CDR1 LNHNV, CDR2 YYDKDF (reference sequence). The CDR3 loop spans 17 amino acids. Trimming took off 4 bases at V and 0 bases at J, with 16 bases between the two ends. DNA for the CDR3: TGTGCCACCAGCAACAGCTACTCAGGGATCTCTGGAAACACCATATATTTT. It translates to CATSNSYSGISGNTIYF.

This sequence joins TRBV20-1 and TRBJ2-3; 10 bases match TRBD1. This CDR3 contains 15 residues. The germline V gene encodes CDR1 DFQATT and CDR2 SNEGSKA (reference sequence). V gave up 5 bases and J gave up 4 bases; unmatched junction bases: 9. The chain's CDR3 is CSAEPGQGIPDTQYF. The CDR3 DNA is TGCAGTGCTGAACCGGGACAGGGGATACCAGATACGCAGTATTTT.

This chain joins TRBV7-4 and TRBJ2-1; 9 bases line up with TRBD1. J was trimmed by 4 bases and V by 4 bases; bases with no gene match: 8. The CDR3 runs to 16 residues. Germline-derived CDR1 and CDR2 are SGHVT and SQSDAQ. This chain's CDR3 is CASSSYRGQIYNEQFF. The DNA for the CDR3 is TGTGCCAGCAGCTCATACAGGGGGCAAATATACAATGAGCAGTTCTTC.

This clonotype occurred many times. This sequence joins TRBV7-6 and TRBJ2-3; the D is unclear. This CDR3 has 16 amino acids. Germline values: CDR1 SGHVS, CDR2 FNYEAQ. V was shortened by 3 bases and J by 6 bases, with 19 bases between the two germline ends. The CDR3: CASSFTTPGTRDTQYF. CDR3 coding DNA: TGTGCCAGCAGCTTTACCACCCCGGGTACCAGGGATACGCAGTATTTT.

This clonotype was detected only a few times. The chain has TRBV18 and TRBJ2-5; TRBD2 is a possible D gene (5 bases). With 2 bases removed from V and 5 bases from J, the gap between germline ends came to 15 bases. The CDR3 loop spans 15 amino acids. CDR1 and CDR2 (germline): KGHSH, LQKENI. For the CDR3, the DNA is TGTGCCAGCTCACCATATGATCAGGACTCGGAGACCCAGTACTTC. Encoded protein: CASSPYDQDSETQYF.

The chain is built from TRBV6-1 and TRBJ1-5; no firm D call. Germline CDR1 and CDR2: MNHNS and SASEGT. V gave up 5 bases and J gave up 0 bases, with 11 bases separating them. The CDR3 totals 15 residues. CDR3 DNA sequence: TGTGCCAGCAGTACGACCCCGTATAGCAATCAGCCCCAGCATTTT. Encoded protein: CASSTTPYSNQPQHF.

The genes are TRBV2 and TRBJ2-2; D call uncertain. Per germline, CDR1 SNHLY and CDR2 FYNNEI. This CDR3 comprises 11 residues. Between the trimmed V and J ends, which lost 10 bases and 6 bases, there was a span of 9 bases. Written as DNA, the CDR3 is TGTGCCACTCTATTGTCCGGGGAGCTGTTTTTT. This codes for CATLLSGELFF.

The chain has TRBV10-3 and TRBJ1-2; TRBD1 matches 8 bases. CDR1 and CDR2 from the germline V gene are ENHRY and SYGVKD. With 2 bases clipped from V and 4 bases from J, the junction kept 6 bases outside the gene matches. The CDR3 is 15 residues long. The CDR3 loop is CAISEPDRGVYGYTF. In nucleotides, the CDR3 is TGTGCCATCAGTGAGCCCGACAGGGGAGTCTATGGCTACACCTTC.